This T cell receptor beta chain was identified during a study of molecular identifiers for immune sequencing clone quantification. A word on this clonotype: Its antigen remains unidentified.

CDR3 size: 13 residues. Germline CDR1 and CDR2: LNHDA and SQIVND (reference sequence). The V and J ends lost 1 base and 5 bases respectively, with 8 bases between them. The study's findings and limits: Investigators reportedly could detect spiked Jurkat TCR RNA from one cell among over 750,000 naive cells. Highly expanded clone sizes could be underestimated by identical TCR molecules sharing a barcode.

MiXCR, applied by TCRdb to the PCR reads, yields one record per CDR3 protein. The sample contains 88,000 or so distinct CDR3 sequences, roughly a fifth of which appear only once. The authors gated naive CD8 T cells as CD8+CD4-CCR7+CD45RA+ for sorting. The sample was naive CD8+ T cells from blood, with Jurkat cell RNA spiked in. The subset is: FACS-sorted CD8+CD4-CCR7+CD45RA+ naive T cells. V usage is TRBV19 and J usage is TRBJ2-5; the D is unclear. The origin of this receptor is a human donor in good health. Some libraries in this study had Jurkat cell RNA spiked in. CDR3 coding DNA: TGTGCCAGTAGTATAGTTGGGTACGAGACCCAGTACTTC. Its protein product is CASSIVGYETQYF.